The next 24 T cell receptor beta chains were all read from a single sample in a study of blood T cell repertoires in COVID-19. Clones were sequenced by immunoSEQ multiplex PCR, and TCRdb holds only the in-frame ones, with some missing. The sample yields fewer than 250,000 clones, around 80% seen once. Sequencing used PBMCs or T cells enriched from blood (not recorded which). These TCRs come from a woman between 35 and 50 years old with acute COVID-19.

The chain combines TRBV2 with TRBJ1-2, with 8 nucleotides matching TRBD1. CDR1 is SNHLY, CDR2 FYNNEI, per germline. The V gene end was trimmed by 5 bases and the J gene end by 4 bases; junction bases not matched to a gene: 6. The CDR3 contains 14 residues. The CDR3 DNA sequence: TGTGCCAGCAGTCAACAGGGGGTCGGCTATGGCTACACCTTC. Amino acids: CASSQQGVGYGYTF.

The gene calls are TRBV29-1 and TRBJ1-2, with D tentatively TRBD1 (5 bases). Trimming took off 4 bases at V and 4 bases at J, with 22 bases between the two ends. CDR3 size: 16 residues. Germline loops: CDR1 SQVTM, CDR2 ANQGSEA. The CDR3, as DNA: TGCAGCGTTGCTCTTGGCCAGGGAATCTTCGGCTATGGCTACACCTTC. Residues: CSVALGQGIFGYGYTF.

The J gene is TRBJ1-1, the V gene TRBV28; unclear D gene. The V gene lost 3 bases and the J gene lost 3 bases, with 17 bases spanning the gap. The CDR3 sequence is 16 residues long. Germline-derived CDR1 and CDR2 are MDHEN and SYDVKM. This CDR3 reads CASSLMHGDLDTEAFF. The CDR3 nucleotides are TGTGCCAGCAGTTTGATGCACGGTGATCTAGACACTGAAGCTTTCTTT.

This chain links TRBV10-1 with TRBJ1-2; D gene unclear. V dropped 3 bases and J dropped 6 bases, with 11 bases sitting between them. The germline gives CDR1 WNHNN, CDR2 SYGVQD (reference sequence). There are 13 residues in the CDR3. This CDR3 is CASSESGIDGYTF. The CDR3 DNA follows: TGCGCCAGCAGTGAATCGGGAATTGATGGCTACACCTTC.

The sample holds many counts of this clone. The CDR3 region has the DNA TGTGCCAGCAGCTTTTCTGCGGCGCCTTCCTACGAGCAGTACTTC. Its protein is CASSFSAAPSYEQYF. The chain joins TRBV7-3 to TRBJ2-7; no firm D call. CDR1 and CDR2 (germline): SGHTA, FQGTGA. The CDR3 runs to 15 residues. Deletions cut 3 bases from V and 1 base from J, with 13 bases between.

The V gene is TRBV4-1, the J gene TRBJ2-7; 11 positions match TRBD2. Trimming removed 1 base from V and 2 bases from J; junction bases left unmatched: 4. The CDR3 totals 16 residues. CDR1 and CDR2 (germline): MGHRA, YSYEKL. For the CDR3, the DNA is TGCGCCAGCAGCCAAGGTCCACTAGCGGGGGCCTACGAGCAGTACTTC. This encodes CASSQGPLAGAYEQYF.

In this sample, this clone turned up a few times. V usage is TRBV30 and J usage is TRBJ2-5; D may be TRBD1 (6 bases). The ends were cut back, 6 bases at V and 4 bases at J, with 12 bases in the middle. Germline loops: CDR1 GTSNPN, CDR2 SVGIG (reference sequence). The CDR3 sequence is 12 residues long. CDR3 in DNA: TGTGCCTGCCCAGGGGTGAGAGAGACCCAGTACTTC. It yields the protein CACPGVRETQYF.

CDR3 in DNA: TGTGCCAGCAGCCTACGGGGGGTACAGTACTTC. Its protein is CASSLRGVQYF. The chain couples TRBV7-8 to TRBJ2-7, with TRBD2 matching over 7 bases. The ends lost 5 bases at V and 10 bases at J; junction bases unmatched: 5. Germline values: CDR1 SGHVS, CDR2 FQNEAQ. The CDR3 runs to 11 residues.

The chain combines TRBV7-3 with TRBJ2-1, with 11 positions matching TRBD2. The CDR3 has 16 amino acids. From germline, CDR1 is SGHTA and CDR2 FQGTGA. The ends lost 3 bases at V and 6 bases at J; junction bases unmatched: 7. This CDR3 is CASSFGTSGAINEQFF. Here the CDR3 DNA reads TGTGCCAGCAGCTTCGGGACTAGCGGAGCCATCAATGAGCAGTTCTTC. Complete variable domain (other parts from reference TRBV7-3 and TRBJ2-1): GAGVSQTPSNKVTEKGKYVELRCDPISGHTALYWYRQSLGQGPEFLIYFQGTGAADDSGLPNDRFFAVRPEGSVSTLKIQRTERGDSAVYLCASSFGTSGAINEQFFGPGTRLTVL.

The chain employs TRBV28 and TRBJ1-4, with 7 bases lining up with TRBD1. V lost 8 bases to trimming and J lost 7 bases; unmatched junction nucleotides: 10. The CDR3 length is 14 residues. Germline V gene data show CDR1 as MDHEN and CDR2 as SYDVKM. The CDR3 region is CASLERGHFEKLFF. As DNA, the CDR3 is TGTGCCAGCCTGGAAAGGGGGCACTTTGAAAAACTGTTTTTT.

The CDR3 loop is CASSSSSSGSRDEQYF. CDR3 DNA: TGTGCCAGCAGTTCCTCGTCTAGCGGGAGCCGAGACGAGCAGTACTTC. This chain uses TRBV6-6 with TRBJ2-7, with 10 bases matching TRBD2. The V segment lost 4 bases and the J segment 5 bases; nucleotides outside the gene matches: 11. The CDR3 covers 16 residues. Germline-derived CDR1 and CDR2 are MNHNY and SVGAGI (reference sequence).

The gene calls are TRBV7-4 and TRBJ1-4, with 9 nucleotides matching TRBD1. Germline V gives CDR1 SGHVT, CDR2 SQSDAQ. V dropped 2 bases and J dropped 0; count of bases not matched to a gene: 7. The CDR3 is 18 amino acids. CDR3 nucleotide sequence: TGTGCCAGCAGCTTATTATGGGGACAGGGTTCAACTAATGAAAAACTGTTTTTT. Translation gives CASSLLWGQGSTNEKLFF.

The chain recombines TRBV11-2 with TRBJ2-3; 7 positions agree with TRBD1. Germline-derived CDR1 and CDR2 are SGHAT and FQNNGV. Trimming cost V 7 bases and J 3 bases; bases outside gene matches: 7. This CDR3 is 14 amino acids long. The DNA for the CDR3 is TGTGCCAGCACACGACAGGGTGGGACAGATACGCAGTATTTT. This gives the protein CASTRQGGTDTQYF.

The V call is TRBV5-6, the J call TRBJ2-3; D perhaps matches TRBD1 (5 bases). V was trimmed by 1 base and J by 10 bases, leaving 10 bases between them. The CDR3 totals 12 residues. Germline lookup yields CDR1 SGHDT and CDR2 YYEEEE. This CDR3 reads CASSLRTIPQYF. The CDR3 bases are TGTGCCAGCAGCTTGAGGACAATTCCGCAGTATTTT.

This clone is medium-sized (0.01 to 0.1%) by share. The chain employs TRBV19 and TRBJ2-7; 9 positions agree with TRBD1. CDR1 LNHDA and CDR2 SQIVND come from the germline V gene (reference sequence). The CDR3 runs to 13 residues. V lost 4 bases to trimming and J lost 7 bases; unmatched junction nucleotides: 5. The CDR3 loop is CASSKTGGEEQYF. CDR3 nucleotides: TGTGCCAGTAGTAAAACAGGGGGCGAAGAGCAGTACTTC.

This clone was observed a single time. This chain uses TRBV28 with TRBJ2-1, with D possibly matching TRBD2 (7 bases). The CDR3 is 15 amino acids. Germline assignment: CDR1 MDHEN and CDR2 SYDVKM. The germline V and J ends were trimmed by 3 bases and 7 bases, with 16 bases remaining between them. CDR3 protein: CASSFPLGGRNEQFF. DNA of the CDR3: TGTGCCAGCAGTTTTCCTTTGGGGGGGCGGAATGAGCAGTTCTTC.

The chain is built from TRBV6-1 and TRBJ1-1; D ambiguous. Germline CDR1 reads MNHNS; CDR2 reads SASEGT. This CDR3 region has 14 residues. V was trimmed by 0 bases and J by 0 bases, leaving 5 bases between them. Written as DNA, the CDR3 is TGTGCCAGCAGTGAAGCCGGGTTGAACACTGAAGCTTTCTTT. This sequence encodes CASSEAGLNTEAFF.

The CDR3 region has the DNA TGCAGCGTGGGGCTACATGGGAACACTGAAGCTTTCTTT. It specifies CSVGLHGNTEAFF. This rearrangement joins TRBV29-1 to TRBJ1-1; D is perhaps TRBD1 (5 bases). Trimming removed 6 bases from V and 1 base from J, with 12 bases in between. Germline lookup yields CDR1 SQVTM and CDR2 ANQGSEA. The CDR3 covers 13 residues. The full variable domain, with the rest looked up from reference TRBV29-1 and TRBJ1-1, is SAVISQKPSRDICQRGTSLTIQCQVDSQVTMMFWYRQQPGQSLTLIATANQGSEATYESGFVIDKFPISRPNLTFSTLTVSNMSPEDSSIYLCSVGLHGNTEAFFGQGTRLTVV.

This rearrangement joins TRBV5-8 to TRBJ2-7; 8 positions match TRBD2. CDR1 and CDR2 from the germline V gene are SGHTS and YDEGEE. This CDR3 has 14 amino acids. V shed 0 bases and J 5 bases; nucleotides not matched to a gene: 4. The CDR3 sequence: CASSLERGFNEQYF. The CDR3 coding sequence is TGTGCCAGCAGCTTGGAGCGGGGGTTCAACGAGCAGTACTTC. The full variable domain, with the rest looked up from reference TRBV5-8 and TRBJ2-7, is EAGVTQSPTHLIKTRGQQATLRCSPISGHTSVYWYQQALGLGLQFLLWYDEGEERNRGNFPPRFSGRQFPNYSSELNVNALELEDSALYLCASSLERGFNEQYFGPGTRLTVT.

The chain couples TRBV7-6 to TRBJ2-5; 9 nucleotides match TRBD2. This CDR3 contains 18 residues. J gave up 0 bases and V 1 base, and 9 bases lay outside the gene matches. Germline V gives CDR1 SGHVS, CDR2 FNYEAQ. CDR3 coding DNA: TGTGCCAGCAGCTTAGTAGTCGGCGGGAGGGATGACCAAGAGACCCAGTACTTC. Translation gives CASSLVVGGRDDQETQYF.

The chain uses TRBV14 and TRBJ2-1; 12 bases line up with TRBD2. With 5 bases clipped from V and 9 bases from J, the junction kept 14 bases outside the gene matches. This CDR3 has 17 residues. Germline V gene sequence: CDR1 SGHDN, CDR2 FVKESK. The CDR3 DNA reads as TGTGCCAGCAGCGAACACCCTAGCGGGGGGGCCCTCGGTGAGCAGTTCTTC. Its protein product is CASSEHPSGGALGEQFF.

This clone was counted a single time. The chain is built from TRBV6-5 and TRBJ2-7, with 9 bases identical to TRBD1. This CDR3 is 16 amino acids long. Germline-derived CDR1 and CDR2 are MNHEY and SVGAGI. V shed 0 bases and J 5 bases; nucleotides not matched to a gene: 8. CDR3 sequence (DNA): TGTGCCAGCAGTTACTCGCTTGTGGACAGGGGTCACGAGCAGTACTTC. Encoded protein: CASSYSLVDRGHEQYF.

This sequence joins TRBV15 and TRBJ1-2; perhaps TRBD1 as D (5 bases). CDR3 length: 16 residues. CDR1 LNHNV and CDR2 YYDKDF come from the germline V gene (reference sequence). V dropped 4 bases and J dropped 3 bases, with 18 bases sitting between them. The CDR3, as DNA: TGTGCCACCAGCACCGACAGCGCCAGCCCCCACTATGGCTACACCTTC. Encoded protein: CATSTDSASPHYGYTF.

V usage is TRBV2 and J usage is TRBJ1-2; TRBD1 aligns across 8 bases. With V trimmed by 5 bases and J by 4 bases, 12 bases remained unmatched. The CDR3 is made up of 16 amino acids. CDR1 is SNHLY, CDR2 FYNNEI, per germline. CDR3: CASSRTRTGQTYGYTF. For the CDR3, the DNA is TGTGCCAGCAGTCGAACGCGGACAGGGCAGACCTATGGCTACACCTTC.